The TCR beta chain under discussion was sequenced for a study of post-analysis software for immune sequencing data. As to this clonotype: Its antigen is still unknown.

Prepared libraries of TCR beta cDNA carried unique molecular identifiers. From the PCR reads, TCRdb called clonotypes with MiXCR, one entry per CDR3 protein. Of 350,000 to 500,000 distinct CDR3 sequences in the sample, approximately 39% are singletons; the top ten hold less than 10%. The germline V gene encodes CDR1 SQVTM and CDR2 ANQGSEA. The CDR3 is 13 residues long. The V end lost 4 bases, the J end lost 5 bases, and 15 bases lay between the germline ends. Study-level results: Patients used roughly five TRBV segments, including TRBV5-6, TRBV5-1 and TRBV20-1, more often than controls.

Sequencing was done on a sample of blood. The chain combines TRBV29-1 with TRBJ2-7, with unresolved D. The sequence was collected from a girl aged 2-10 years with multiple sclerosis. The CDR3 reads CSVAPIFAHEQYF. In DNA form, the CDR3 reads TGCAGCGTTGCACCCATCTTTGCCCACGAGCAGTACTTC.